These T cell receptor beta chains were read from a single sample in a study of early T cells in non-severe SARS-CoV-2 infection. MiXCR was run by TCRdb on the 5' RACE reads, yielding one entry per CDR3 protein. Of about 48,000 distinct CDR3 sequences in the sample, 6% to 8% are singletons; the top ten hold roughly 5.9%. Sequencing input: whole blood. The source is an adult who was a healthcare worker with PCR-confirmed SARS-CoV-2 infection or an uninfected control (not recorded which). Each CDR3 is given with its conserved first and last residue. D genes are given only for firm matches. Expanded clones are given a class, and other clones once, few, many or no size at all.

CDR3 | DNA | J | size | V | D
CASSRQSSSYEQYF | TGTGCCAGCTCACGGCAGTCTAGCTCCTACGAGCAGTACTTC | TRBJ2-7 | many | TRBV18 | NA
CASSQGIGTEAFF | TGTGCCAGCTCACAGGGTATTGGCACTGAAGCTTTCTTT | TRBJ1-1 | many | TRBV18 | NA
CASSAGGENTEAFF | TGTGCCAGCAGTGCAGGGGGCGAGAACACTGAAGCTTTCTTT | TRBJ1-1 | few | TRBV9 | TRBD1
CASSTRPGGGGEAFF | TGTGCCAGCAGCACCCGACCAGGGGGAGGTGGTGAAGCTTTCTTT | TRBJ1-1 | many | TRBV14 | TRBD1
CAWSVGGAGYEQYF | TGTGCCTGGAGTGTTGGAGGGGCAGGCTACGAGCAGTACTTC | TRBJ2-7 | few | TRBV30 | NA
CASSLGQGRNQPQHF | TGTGCCAGCAGCTTAGGACAGGGACGCAATCAGCCCCAGCATTTT | TRBJ1-5 | many | TRBV11-2 | TRBD1
CASSPPVGDNSPLHF | TGTGCCAGCTCACCACCGGTCGGCGATAATTCACCCCTCCACTTT | TRBJ1-6 | few | TRBV18 | NA
CASSPGRSPNNEKLFF | TGTGCCAGCAGCCCGGGACGGAGTCCGAACAATGAAAAACTGTTTTTT | TRBJ1-4 | NA | TRBV7-9 | NA
CSAGQGANGYTF | TGCAGCGCGGGACAGGGGGCGAATGGCTACACCTTC | TRBJ1-2 | NA | TRBV29-1 | TRBD1
CASSSQGDTGELFF | TGTGCCAGCAGCTCACAGGGGGACACCGGGGAGCTGTTTTTT | TRBJ2-2 | NA | TRBV11-2 | TRBD1
CASSRDTYEQYF | TGTGCCAGCTCGCGGGACACCTACGAGCAGTACTTC | TRBJ2-7 | many | TRBV18 | NA
CASSSTAGNTIYF | TGCGCCAGCAGCTCGACAGCAGGAAACACCATATATTTT | TRBJ1-3 | NA | TRBV5-1 | NA
CASSQARGLVDTQYF | TGCGCCAGCAGCCAAGCCAGGGGGCTGGTAGATACGCAGTATTTT | TRBJ2-3 | few | TRBV4-3 | TRBD1
CASGNSPEGYTF | TGTGCTAGTGGAAACAGCCCAGAGGGCTACACCTTC | TRBJ1-2 | many | TRBV12-5 | NA
CASSPPRGENIQYF | TGTGCCAGCAGCCCCCCCAGGGGAGAAAACATTCAGTACTTC | TRBJ2-4 | few | TRBV9 | NA
CASSASGGAYEQYF | TGTGCCAGCAGTGCATCAGGGGGGGCCTACGAGCAGTACTTC | TRBJ2-7 | many | TRBV27 | NA
CASSLAMGPLHF | TGTGCCAGCAGCTTAGCGATGGGGCCCCTCCACTTT | TRBJ1-6 | few | TRBV7-9 | NA
CASSPNSGGNQPQHF | TGTGCCAGCAGCCCCAATTCGGGGGGGAATCAGCCCCAGCATTTT | TRBJ1-5 | NA | TRBV7-7 | NA
CASRLGGFTGELFF | TGTGCCAGCAGGTTGGGGGGGTTCACCGGGGAGCTGTTTTTT | TRBJ2-2 | many | TRBV12-3/TRBV12-4 | TRBD2
CASSHSGQGWFGNQPQHF | TGTGCCAGCAGCCATTCGGGACAGGGGTGGTTTGGCAATCAGCCCCAGCATTTT | TRBJ1-5 | many | TRBV3-1 | TRBD1
CSVWGGYTF | TGCAGTGTGTGGGGCGGCTACACCTTC | TRBJ1-2 | NA | TRBV20-1 | NA
CASSYSFTGDTEAFF | TGTGCCAGCAGTTACTCATTCACGGGCGACACTGAAGCTTTCTTT | TRBJ1-1 | NA | TRBV6-5 | NA
CSARTGQETQYF | TGCAGTGCTAGAACAGGGCAAGAGACCCAGTACTTC | TRBJ2-5 | many | TRBV20-1 | NA
CASSGGYQPQHF | TGTGCCAGCAGTGGGGGTTATCAGCCCCAGCATTTT | TRBJ1-5 | many | TRBV6-6 | NA
CASSLTGRRGYTF | TGTGCCAGCAGTTTAACAGGGAGACGGGGCTACACCTTC | TRBJ1-2 | many | TRBV28 | NA
CASSSGGTEAFF | TGTGCCAGCAGCTCAGGGGGCACTGAAGCTTTCTTT | TRBJ1-1 | many | TRBV5-6 | TRBD1
CASSSDRQGNEKLFF | TGTGCCAGCAGCAGCGACCGACAGGGAAACGAAAAACTGTTTTTT | TRBJ1-4 | NA | TRBV7-9 | TRBD1